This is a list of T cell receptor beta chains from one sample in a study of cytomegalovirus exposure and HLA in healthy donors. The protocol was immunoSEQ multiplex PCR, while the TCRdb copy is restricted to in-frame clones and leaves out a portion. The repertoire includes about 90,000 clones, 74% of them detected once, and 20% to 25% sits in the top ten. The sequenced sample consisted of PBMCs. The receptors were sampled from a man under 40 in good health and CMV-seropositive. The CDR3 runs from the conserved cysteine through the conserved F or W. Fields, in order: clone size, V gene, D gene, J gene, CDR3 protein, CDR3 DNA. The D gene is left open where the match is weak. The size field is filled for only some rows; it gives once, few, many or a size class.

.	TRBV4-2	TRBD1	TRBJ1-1	CASSQGQGYVLDTEAFF	TGTGCCAGCAGCCAGGGACAGGGTTACGTTTTGGACACTGAAGCTTTCTTT
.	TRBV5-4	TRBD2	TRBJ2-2	CASSPGTKNTGELFF	TGTGCCAGCAGTCCCGGGACTAAAAACACCGGGGAGCTGTTTTTT
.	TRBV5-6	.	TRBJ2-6	CASSWGPPQGGANVLTF	TGTGCCAGCAGCTGGGGGCCACCTCAAGGGGGGGCCAACGTCCTGACTTTC
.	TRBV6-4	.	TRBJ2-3	CASSIRGGNTDTQYF	TGTGCCAGCAGTATAAGGGGCGGTAACACAGATACGCAGTATTTT
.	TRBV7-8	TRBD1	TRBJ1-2	CASSLKTLGTDGYTF	TGTGCCAGCAGCTTGAAGACTCTCGGGACAGATGGCTACACCTTC
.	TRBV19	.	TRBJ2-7	CASRYRVREKDSYEQYF	TGTGCCAGTAGGTACCGGGTCCGGGAGAAGGACTCCTACGAGCAGTACTTC
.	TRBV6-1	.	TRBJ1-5	CASSEAGSGWQPQHF	TGTGCCAGCAGTGAAGCCGGGTCGGGTTGGCAGCCCCAGCATTTT
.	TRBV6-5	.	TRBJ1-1	CASRTTLMNPEAFF	TGTGCCAGCAGAACGACACTCATGAACCCTGAAGCTTTCTTT
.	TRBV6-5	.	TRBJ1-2	CASGRAPVDGYTF	TGTGCCAGCGGGAGGGCTCCAGTCGATGGCTACACCTTC
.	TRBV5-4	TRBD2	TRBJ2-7	CASSLRLAGGEQYF	TGTGCCAGCAGCTTGAGACTAGCGGGGGGCGAGCAGTACTTC
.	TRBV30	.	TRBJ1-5	CAWSVGARQPQHF	TGTGCCTGGAGTGTAGGGGCAAGGCAGCCCCAGCATTTT
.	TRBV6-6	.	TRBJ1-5	CASTVQGFNQPQHF	TGTGCCAGCACCGTACAGGGTTTCAATCAGCCCCAGCATTTT
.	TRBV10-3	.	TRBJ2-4	CAISEEGLAKNIQYF	TGTGCCATCAGTGAGGAGGGTCTAGCCAAAAACATTCAGTACTTC
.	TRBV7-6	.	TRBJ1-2	CASSLAQDVGYTF	TGTGCCAGCAGCTTAGCTCAGGATGTCGGCTACACCTTC
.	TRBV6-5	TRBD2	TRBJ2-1	CASSLLAGSYNEQFF	TGTGCCAGCAGTTTACTAGCGGGGTCCTACAATGAGCAGTTCTTC
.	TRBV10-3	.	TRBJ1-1	CAISEYSRNTEAFF	TGTGCCATCAGTGAGTATTCGAGGAACACTGAAGCTTTCTTT
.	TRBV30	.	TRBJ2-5	CAWSVRLETQYF	TGTGCCTGGAGTGTCCGTTTGGAGACCCAGTACTTC
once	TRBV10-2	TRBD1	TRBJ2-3	CASSRGFPSPDTQYF	TGCGCCAGCAGCAGGGGGTTCCCTAGCCCAGATACGCAGTATTTT
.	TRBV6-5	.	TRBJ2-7	CASSYSPGDAYEQYF	TGTGCCAGCAGTTACTCTCCAGGGGACGCCTACGAGCAGTACTTC
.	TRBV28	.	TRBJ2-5	CASSPRAPGETQYF	TGTGCCAGCAGTCCCAGGGCCCCCGGGGAGACCCAGTACTTC
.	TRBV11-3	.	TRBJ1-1	CASSLGLSTEAFF	TGTGCCAGCAGCCTCGGACTGAGCACTGAAGCTTTCTTT
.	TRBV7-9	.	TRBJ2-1	CASSFGTYEQFF	TGTGCCAGCAGCTTCGGGACTTACGAGCAGTTCTTC
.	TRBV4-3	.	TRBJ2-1	CASSPSLAPITDEQFF	TGCGCCAGCAGCCCCTCCCTAGCGCCGATTACGGATGAGCAGTTCTTC
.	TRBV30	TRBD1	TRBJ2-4	CAWSARGHGKNIQYF	TGTGCCTGGAGTGCAAGGGGGCACGGCAAAAACATTCAGTACTTC
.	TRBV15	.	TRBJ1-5	CATSRDRVSNQPQHF	TGTGCCACCAGCAGAGACCGGGTTAGCAATCAGCCCCAGCATTTT
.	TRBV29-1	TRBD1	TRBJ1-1	CSVRGFTTEAFF	TGCAGCGTCAGGGGGTTCACCACTGAAGCTTTCTTT
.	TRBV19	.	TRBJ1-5	CASSWTISRDGNQPQHF	TGTGCCAGTAGTTGGACTATTTCCAGGGATGGCAATCAGCCCCAGCATTTT
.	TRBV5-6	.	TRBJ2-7	CASSFGTYEQYF	TGTGCCAGCAGCTTCGGTACCTACGAGCAGTACTTC
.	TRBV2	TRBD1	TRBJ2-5	CASSEWGDREYQETQYF	TGTGCCAGCAGTGAATGGGGGGACAGGGAGTACCAAGAGACCCAGTACTTC
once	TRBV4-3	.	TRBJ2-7	CASSQTLTISYEQYF	TGCGCCAGCAGCCAGACCCTGACTATTTCCTACGAGCAGTACTTC
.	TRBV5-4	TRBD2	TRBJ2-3	CASSLGGGRGTDTQYF	TGTGCCAGCAGCTTGGGCGGGGGTCGGGGCACAGATACGCAGTATTTT
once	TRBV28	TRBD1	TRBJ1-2	CASSLRTGGGGYTF	TGTGCCAGCAGTTTACGGACAGGGGGCGGTGGCTACACCTTC
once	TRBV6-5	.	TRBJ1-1	CASSYLGVSMEAFF	TGTGCCAGTTCGTACCTGGGCGTATCGATGGAAGCTTTCTTT
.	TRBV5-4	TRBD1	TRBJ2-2	CASSYPGQGLTGELFF	TGTGCCAGCAGTTACCCGGGACAGGGACTCACCGGGGAGCTGTTTTTT
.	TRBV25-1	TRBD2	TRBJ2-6	CASSEGLAGAGANVLTF	TGTGCCAGCAGTGAGGGGCTAGCGGGAGCTGGGGCCAACGTCCTGACTTTC
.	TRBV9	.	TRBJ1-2	CASSVLADPYGYTF	TGTGCCAGCAGCGTACTGGCGGATCCGTATGGCTACACCTTC
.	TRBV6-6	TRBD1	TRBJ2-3	CASSPAGQGNTDTQYF	TGTGCCAGCAGCCCCGCAGGACAGGGGAACACAGATACGCAGTATTTT
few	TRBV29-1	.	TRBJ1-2	CSVEESDRNYGYTF	TGCAGCGTTGAAGAATCAGACAGAAACTATGGCTACACCTTC
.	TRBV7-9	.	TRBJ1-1	CASSPWGGRDEAFF	TGTGCCAGCAGCCCGTGGGGGGGGCGGGATGAAGCTTTCTTT
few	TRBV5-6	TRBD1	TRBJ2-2	CASSIQGAGELFF	TGTGCCAGCAGCATACAGGGGGCGGGGGAGCTGTTTTTT
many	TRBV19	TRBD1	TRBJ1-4	CASSNRGEKLFF	TGTGCCAGTAGTAACAGGGGTGAAAAACTGTTTTTT
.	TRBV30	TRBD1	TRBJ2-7	CAWSVQAPQGAGRQYF	TGTGCCTGGAGTGTACAGGCCCCACAGGGGGCAGGTCGGCAGTACTTC
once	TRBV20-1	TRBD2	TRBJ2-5	CSASGRETQYF	TGCAGTGCCAGCGGGAGAGAGACCCAGTACTTC
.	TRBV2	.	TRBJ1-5	CATSGQSNQPQHF	TGTGCCACCTCAGGACAGAGCAATCAGCCCCAGCATTTT
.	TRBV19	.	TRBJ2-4	CASREQVVAKNIQYF	TGTGCCAGTAGAGAACAGGTTGTAGCCAAAAACATTCAGTACTTC
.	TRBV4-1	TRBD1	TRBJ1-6	CASSQRRDRYSPLHF	TGCGCCAGCAGCCAACGCCGGGACAGGTACTCACCCCTCCACTTT
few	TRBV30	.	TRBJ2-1	CSWSRGYGEQFF	TGTTCCTGGAGCAGGGGTTACGGTGAGCAGTTCTTC
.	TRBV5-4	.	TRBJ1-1	CASSFGHRNTEAFF	TGTGCCAGCAGCTTTGGACATAGGAACACTGAAGCTTTCTTT
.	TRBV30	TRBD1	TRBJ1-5	CAWNRGDQPQHF	TGTGCCTGGAACAGGGGGGATCAGCCCCAGCATTTT
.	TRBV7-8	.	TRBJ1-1	CASSSYESSLNTEAFF	TGTGCCAGCAGTTCTTATGAGTCGTCTCTGAACACTGAAGCTTTCTTT
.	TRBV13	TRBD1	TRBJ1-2	CASSKTGLRGGYTF	TGTGCCAGCAGCAAGACAGGGCTCCGCGGAGGCTACACCTTC
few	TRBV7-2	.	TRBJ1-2	CASSFPDSLSGYTF	TGTGCCAGCAGCTTTCCGGACAGCCTTTCCGGCTACACCTTC
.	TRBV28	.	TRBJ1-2	CASTTGFYGYTF	TGTGCCAGCACCACGGGGTTCTATGGCTACACCTTC
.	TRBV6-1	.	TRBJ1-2	CASSEGIAAYGYTF	TGTGCCAGCAGTGAAGGGATAGCGGCCTATGGCTACACCTTC
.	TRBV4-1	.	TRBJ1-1	CASSQVSGGANTEAFF	TGCGCCAGCAGCCAAGTTTCCGGGGGGGCGAACACTGAAGCTTTCTTT
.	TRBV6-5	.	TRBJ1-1	CASSYPGGTEAFF	TGTGCCAGCAGTTACCCTGGGGGGACTGAAGCTTTCTTT